The T cell receptor (beta chain) under discussion was sequenced for a study of long-term antiretroviral therapy in people with HIV. This CDR3 spans 15 amino acids. CDR1 and CDR2 (germline): MNHEY, SVGAGI. V lost 4 bases and J 0 bases, leaving 12 bases between the germline ends. For this clone: Its target is unknown.

Findings of the study overall: Clones that expanded before ART (that is, prior to treatment) dominated the repertoire at all time points. Following ART, diversity rose but still fell short of transplant donor controls.

They ran version v3.0 of the immunoSEQ assay at survey level. Some clones are missing from TCRdb's copy, which holds only in-frame ones; the method was immunoSEQ multiplex PCR. The sample includes tens of thousands of clones, over 80% of them seen just once. The chain carries TRBV6-5 and TRBJ1-1; weak D call: TRBD1 (5 bases). This receptor was identified in a man aged 35 to 55 with HIV. This material consisted of unsorted PBMCs, taken 1.6 years after starting antiretroviral therapy. For the CDR3, the DNA is TGTGCCAGCAGTTCTCCGGGACGGATGAACACTGAAGCTTTCTTT. The encoded protein is CASSSPGRMNTEAFF.